Listed here are 26 T cell receptor beta chains from one sample, sequenced in a study of CD8 T cells in Susac syndrome. RNA amounts of roughly 0.45 to 1 ug underwent reverse transcription with random hexamers. TCRdb re-called the immunoSEQ multiplex PCR reads with MiXCR, one entry per CDR3 protein. This sample yields about 83,000 distinct CDR3 sequences, of which about 96% are seen a single time; around 0.41% belongs to the top ten. Sequencing used CD8+ T cells from PBMCs. Receptors were obtained from a human donor with Susac syndrome.

The V call is TRBV4-3, the J call TRBJ2-1, with 8 bases matching TRBD2. Germline CDR1 reads LGHNA; CDR2 reads YSLEER. V shed 1 base, J shed 2 bases, and the junction held 4 bases outside the gene matches. The CDR3 is 16 amino acids. The CDR3 reads CASSQASGRAYNEQFF. The CDR3 bases are TGCGCCAGCAGCCAAGCCTCCGGGAGGGCCTACAATGAGCAGTTCTTC.

This clonotype has just one count. V and J are TRBV2 and TRBJ1-6, with TRBD1 identical over 10 bases. The V gene's germline CDR1 is SNHLY and CDR2 FYNNEI. The CDR3 covers 15 residues. V shed 8 bases and J 10 bases; nucleotides not matched to a gene: 11. DNA for the CDR3: TGTGCCAGCGTTCCGGTGGGACAGGGGCAGTCACCCCTCCACTTT. Translating it yields CASVPVGQGQSPLHF.

The chain is built from TRBV20-1 and TRBJ1-2, with 8 bases lining up with TRBD1. J lost 2 bases, V lost 2 bases, and 7 bases had no gene match. The length of the CDR3 is 15 residues. Germline CDR1 and CDR2: DFQATT and SNEGSKA (reference sequence). CDR3 coding DNA: TGCAGTGCTAGACGGACAGGGCTTAGGAACTATGGCTACACCTTC. Protein sequence: CSARRTGLRNYGYTF.

This clonotype has a single count. The V and J genes are TRBV20-1 and TRBJ1-2, with no clear D. CDR1 is DFQATT, CDR2 SNEGSKA, per germline (reference sequence). Trimming cost V 1 base and J 2 bases, with 11 bases left between them. This CDR3 is 14 amino acids long. Written as DNA, the CDR3 is TGCAGTGCTAGAGGAAAGGGCGAAAACTATGGCTACACCTTC. This sequence encodes CSARGKGENYGYTF.

V gene TRBV20-1 combines with J gene TRBJ1-2; D not certain. The V end lost 6 bases, the J end lost 10 bases, and 9 bases lay between the germline ends. Per the germline V gene, CDR1 is DFQATT and CDR2 is SNEGSKA (reference sequence). The CDR3 covers 9 residues. The CDR3 here is CSAMDVYTF. The DNA of the CDR3 is TGCAGTGCCATGGACGTCTACACCTTC.

The chain uses TRBV12-3 or TRBV12-4 and TRBJ2-1; maybe TRBD1 (6 bases). CDR3 size: 15 residues. The V gene lost 0 bases and the J gene lost 6 bases, with 12 bases spanning the gap. The CDR3 spells CASSLAMEQGNEQFF. The CDR3, as DNA: TGTGCCAGCAGTTTAGCGATGGAACAGGGCAATGAGCAGTTCTTC.

The V gene is TRBV7-2, the J gene TRBJ2-7, with D possibly matching TRBD1 (5 bases). This CDR3 is built from 13 residues. Germline CDR1 is SGHTA and CDR2 is FQGNSA. The V end lost 4 bases, the J end lost 2 bases, and 9 bases lay between the germline ends. The CDR3 region is CASSSSGPYEQYF. In DNA, the CDR3 is TGTGCCAGCAGCTCCTCAGGGCCCTACGAGCAGTACTTC.

This clonotype was recorded only once. V is TRBV20-1 and J is TRBJ2-2; D perhaps matches TRBD2 (6 bases). This CDR3 has 15 residues. Germline CDR1 is DFQATT and CDR2 is SNEGSKA (reference sequence). The germline V and J ends were trimmed by 3 bases and 2 bases, with 13 bases remaining between them. CDR3 region: CSARRRDDNTGELFF. Written as DNA, the CDR3 is TGCAGTGCTAGGAGGCGGGACGATAACACCGGGGAGCTGTTTTTT.

This sequence joins TRBV9 and TRBJ2-3; D unclear. In germline, CDR1 is SGDLS, CDR2 YYNGEE. V dropped 0 bases and J dropped 4 bases, with 6 bases sitting between them. There are 13 residues in the CDR3. CDR3 in amino acids: CASSVESPDTQYF. CDR3 nucleotides: TGTGCCAGCAGCGTAGAGTCCCCAGATACGCAGTATTTT.

The genes are TRBV2 and TRBJ2-1; D is undetermined. Trimming took off 4 bases at V and 3 bases at J, with 10 bases between the two ends. The CDR3 loop spans 14 amino acids. Germline values: CDR1 SNHLY, CDR2 FYNNEI. The CDR3: CASSALTDYNEQFF. The CDR3 region has the DNA TGTGCCAGCAGTGCTTTGACGGACTACAATGAGCAGTTCTTC.

The V and J genes are TRBV4-2 and TRBJ2-1, with D perhaps matching TRBD2 (5 bases). CDR1 is LGHNA, CDR2 YNFKEQ, per germline. The CDR3 covers 15 residues. V dropped 1 base and J dropped 4 bases, with 11 bases sitting between them. CDR3 sequence reads: CASSQVGEGYNEQFF. CDR3 DNA: TGTGCCAGCAGCCAAGTGGGAGAGGGTTACAATGAGCAGTTCTTC.

This clonotype was seen a single time. This chain uses TRBV9 with TRBJ2-3; D assignment may be TRBD1 or TRBD2 (6 bases each). Per the germline V gene, CDR1 is SGDLS and CDR2 is YYNGEE. The germline V and J ends were trimmed by 1 base and 2 bases, with 14 bases remaining between them. The CDR3 has 16 residues. This chain's CDR3 is CASSVLGGRATDTQYF. DNA of the CDR3: TGTGCCAGCAGCGTATTGGGGGGCAGGGCCACAGATACGCAGTATTTT. Variable domain in full (rest from reference TRBV9 and TRBJ2-3): DSGVTQTPKHLITATGQRVTLRCSPRSGDLSVYWYQQSLDQGLQFLIQYYNGEERAKGNILERFSAQQFPDLHSELNLSSLELGDSALYFCASSVLGGRATDTQYFGPGTRLTVL.

The chain joins TRBV2 to TRBJ2-7; unclear D gene. Trimming cost V 1 base and J 7 bases, with 5 bases left between them. The CDR3 is made up of 11 amino acids. Germline-derived CDR1 and CDR2 are SNHLY and FYNNEI. CDR3 nucleotide sequence: TGTGCCAGCAGTGAAGGGTGGGAGCAGTACTTC. It yields the protein CASSEGWEQYF.

The V and J genes are TRBV27 and TRBJ1-2, with D possibly matching TRBD1 (5 bases). Germline assignment: CDR1 MNHEY and CDR2 SMNVEV (reference sequence). This CDR3 spans 15 amino acids. V was shortened by 0 bases and J by 3 bases, with 11 bases between the two germline ends. CDR3 sequence reads: CASSLSPPGYYGYTF. CDR3 DNA sequence: TGTGCCAGCAGTTTATCTCCACCAGGGTACTATGGCTACACCTTC.

This chain connects TRBV7-9 to TRBJ2-5; 7 nucleotides match TRBD2. CDR3 length equals 13 residues. Germline trimming cut 5 bases from V and 5 bases from J; bases unmatched to any gene: 5. Germline V lookup: CDR1 SEHNR, CDR2 FQNEAQ (reference sequence). DNA of the CDR3: TGTGCCAGCAGCGGGAGGGACGTGGAGACCCAGTACTTC. Translating it yields CASSGRDVETQYF.

This chain joins TRBV30 and TRBJ1-1; D is ambiguous. V dropped 3 bases and J dropped 4 bases, with 0 bases sitting between them. CDR1 is GTSNPN and CDR2 is SVGIG in the germline V gene (reference sequence). There are 9 residues in the CDR3. The CDR3 loop reads CAWSTEAFF. The CDR3 region has the DNA TGTGCCTGGAGCACTGAAGCTTTCTTT.

This clonotype was seen only a few times. The chain couples TRBV29-1 to TRBJ2-1, with 7 bases fitting TRBD2. Per germline, CDR1 SQVTM and CDR2 ANQGSEA. The trim removed 7 bases at V and 3 bases at J, leaving 6 bases unmatched. This CDR3 contains 13 residues. The CDR3 here is CSATGTNYNEQFF. In DNA, the CDR3 is TGCAGCGCGACCGGGACTAACTACAATGAGCAGTTCTTC.

This clonotype is a singleton in its sample. The V call is TRBV29-1, the J call TRBJ2-1, with D possibly TRBD1 on 6 matching bases. This CDR3 region has 12 residues. V was pared by 4 bases and J by 8 bases, with 12 bases between. Germline V gene sequence: CDR1 SQVTM, CDR2 ANQGSEA. The CDR3 DNA sequence: TGCAGCGTTGCAGGGGAAGATCATGAGCAGTTCTTC. This gives the protein CSVAGEDHEQFF.

J is TRBJ2-7 and V is TRBV29-1; 7 nucleotides line up with TRBD2. The CDR3 is made up of 12 amino acids. Germline V lookup: CDR1 SQVTM, CDR2 ANQGSEA. V dropped 6 bases and J dropped 0; count of bases not matched to a gene: 2. The CDR3 DNA sequence: TGCAGCGTCCGGACTAGCTCCTACGAGCAGTACTTC. This gives the protein CSVRTSSYEQYF.

CDR3 protein: CATSTDRTYEAFF. In nucleotides, the CDR3 is TGTGCCACCAGCACGGACAGAACATATGAAGCTTTCTTT. The chain links TRBV15 to TRBJ1-1; tentative D call: TRBD1 (6 bases). The V gene lost 4 bases and the J gene lost 7 bases, with 13 bases spanning the gap. The CDR3 covers 13 residues. From germline, CDR1 is LNHNV and CDR2 YYDKDF (reference sequence). Drawing the rest from reference TRBV15 and TRBJ1-1, the complete variable domain is DAMVIQNPRYQVTQFGKPVTLSCSQTLNHNVMYWYQQKSSQAPKLLFHYYDKDFNNEADTPDNFQSRRPNTSFCFLDIRSPGLGDTAMYLCATSTDRTYEAFFGQGTRLTVV.

The chain links TRBV7-2 to TRBJ1-3; no reliable D call. The V gene lost 3 bases and the J gene lost 4 bases, with 13 bases spanning the gap. The CDR3 extends over 15 amino acids. Looked up from germline, CDR1 is SGHTA and CDR2 is FQGNSA. The CDR3 spells CASSFTQTSGNTIYF. The CDR3 DNA follows: TGTGCCAGCAGCTTTACACAGACCAGCGGAAACACCATATATTTT.

V is TRBV29-1 and J is TRBJ1-2, with D hard to call. The CDR3 runs to 13 residues. Germline V gene lookup returns CDR1 SQVTM and CDR2 ANQGSEA. V was shortened by 4 bases and J by 3 bases, with 12 bases between the two germline ends. The CDR3 reads CSVAGDWDYGYTF. CDR3 nucleotides: TGCAGCGTTGCGGGAGATTGGGACTATGGCTACACCTTC.

The genes are TRBV3-1 and TRBJ2-2; D tentatively reads TRBD1 or TRBD2 (5 bases each). V dropped 3 bases and J dropped 6 bases, with 14 bases sitting between them. The CDR3 totals 15 residues. Germline V gene sequence: CDR1 LGHDT, CDR2 YNNKEL (reference sequence). The CDR3 here is CASSQGPEGSGELFF. CDR3 DNA: TGTGCCAGCAGCCAGGGGCCCGAGGGATCCGGGGAGCTGTTTTTT.

The chain recombines TRBV2 with TRBJ2-7; D is undetermined. Looked up from germline, CDR1 is SNHLY and CDR2 is FYNNEI. V dropped 6 bases and J dropped 6 bases, with 12 bases sitting between them. The CDR3 consists of 12 residues. CDR3: CASSTTAGEQYF. CDR3 nucleotide sequence: TGTGCCAGCAGCACCACCGCAGGCGAGCAGTACTTC. The entire variable domain, with the rest obtained from reference TRBV2 and TRBJ2-7, is as follows: EPEVTQTPSHQVTQMGQEVILRCVPISNHLYFYWYRQILGQKVEFLVSFYNNEISEKSEIFDDQFSVERPDGSNFTLKIRSTKLEDSAMYFCASSTTAGEQYFGPGTRLTVT.

V gene TRBV20-1 combines with J gene TRBJ2-7, with TRBD1 as a possible D gene (5 bases). This CDR3 comprises 14 residues. With 6 bases removed from V and 1 base from J, the gap between germline ends came to 16 bases. Germline V gene data show CDR1 as DFQATT and CDR2 as SNEGSKA (reference sequence). The CDR3, as DNA: TGCAGTGCCACGCCAGGGAAAATTTCCTACGAGCAGTACGTC. As protein: CSATPGKISYEQYV.

The chain carries TRBV6-5 and TRBJ2-1, with 9 bases aligning to TRBD2. The CDR3 covers 15 residues. Germline CDR1 MNHEY, CDR2 SVGAGI. V lost 8 bases to trimming and J lost 9 bases; unmatched junction nucleotides: 14. The CDR3: CASGIGAGGLVEQFF. The CDR3 nucleotides read TGTGCCAGCGGAATAGGAGCGGGAGGATTGGTTGAGCAGTTCTTC.